The clone carrying this T cell receptor beta chain was detected only a few times. These data belong to a study of T cell responses to AZD1222 COVID-19 vaccine. This table comes from immunoSEQ multiplex PCR, and its TCRdb copy is limited to in-frame clones, with some not included. The sample lists around 160,000 clones; about 88% were seen once. Trimming took 5 bases from V and 1 from J, leaving 5 bases between them. The CDR3 is made up of 12 amino acids. Germline V gene sequence: CDR1 SGHTA, CDR2 FQGNSA. Material: peripheral blood, obtained on day 0 of AZD1222 vaccination. The chain employs TRBV7-2 and TRBJ1-2; D gene uncertain. The sequence was collected from an adult in good health. The CDR3 nucleotides are TGTGCCAGCAGCCAAATTAACTATGGCTACACCTTC. It codes for CASSQINYGYTF. The whole variable domain, filled in from reference TRBV7-2 and TRBJ1-2, reads GAGVSQSPSNKVTEKGKDVELRCDPISGHTALYWYRQSLGQGLEFLIYFQGNSAPDKSGLPSDRFSAERTGGSVSTLTIQRTQQEDSAVYLCASSQINYGYTFGSGTRLTVV.